The 32 T cell receptor beta chains presented below share a single source sample, sequenced in a study of CD8+CD57+ T cells in acquired aplastic anemia. The authors sequenced patients whose flow cytometry had shown CD8+CD57+ cell expansion. Genomic DNA was employed as the template in profiling TCR beta VDJ and CDR3. TCRdb independently ran MiXCR on the reads; one entry per CDR3 protein. The table has approximately 250,000 distinct CDR3 sequences, less than 85% seen once. The sample comprised sorted CD4+, CD8+, or CD8+CD57+ T cells (not recorded which) from PBMCs. The source of these receptors is a human donor with aplastic anemia.

V is TRBV7-8 and J is TRBJ1-5; D unresolved. The better agreement between TRBJ2-3 and the DNA end casts doubt on the J call. This CDR3 region has 14 residues. Germline assignment: CDR1 SGHVS and CDR2 FQNEAQ. The CDR3 nucleotides are TGTGCCAGCAGCTTAGCGGGTAGTCCCGAGCCGCAGTATTTT. This sequence encodes CASSLAGSPEPQYF.

As concerns this clonotype: No conserved phenylalanine or tryptophan is present at the end of the CDR3, so a read error is the likely explanation. The limits of the CDR3 on the DNA are not certain, so only TCRdb's listed CDR3 is given. The V gene is TRBV7-8, the J gene TRBJ2-1; the D call TRBD1 from the table was never checked on the DNA. The CDR3 is 13 amino acids in total, end residues counted. In germline, CDR1 is SGHVS, CDR2 FQNEAQ. The CDR3 sequence: CASSVGGRGSQLH.

This clonotype was counted a few times. The chain combines TRBV9 with TRBJ2-3; D not certain. The J call is in doubt because the DNA end fits TRBJ2-4 better. The CDR3 is 12 amino acids. In germline, CDR1 is SGDLS, CDR2 YYNGEE. CDR3 amino acids: CASRVAGNIQYF. In DNA, the CDR3 is TGTGCCAGCAGAGTGGCCGGGAACATTCAGTACTTC.

Notes on this clonotype: Mismatch with germline at one junction end may stem from a read error. The chain links TRBV7-9 to TRBJ2-5; D gene uncertain. CDR1 is SEHNR, CDR2 FQNEAQ, per germline (reference sequence). This CDR3 has 13 residues. CDR3 nucleotides: TGTGCCAGTAGCTTAACATCGTTCGAGACCCAGTACTTC. As protein: CASSLTSFETQYF.

The gene calls are TRBV20-1 and TRBJ2-1; maybe TRBD2 (5 bases). This CDR3 has 12 amino acids. The V and J ends lost 0 bases and 8 bases respectively, with 8 bases between them. CDR1 and CDR2 from the germline V gene are DFQATT and SNEGSKA (reference sequence). The CDR3 bases are TGCAGTGCTAGAGATTGGGGAGATGAGCAGTTCTTC. Translating it yields CSARDWGDEQFF.

This clonotype was counted ten times or more. The V call is TRBV7-2, the J call TRBJ1-2; 10 positions match TRBD1. The CDR3 loop spans 16 amino acids. Germline lookup yields CDR1 SGHTA and CDR2 FQGNSA. After removal of 4 bases from V and 5 bases from J, the junction contained 10 bases not matched to a gene. In nucleotides, the CDR3 is TGTGCCAGCAGCTCCACGCCGGGACAGGGGATTTATGGCTACACCTTC. Its protein is CASSSTPGQGIYGYTF.

There are a few counts of this clonotype. Without the conserved terminal phenylalanine or tryptophan, this CDR3 likely stems from a read error. The limits of the CDR3 on the DNA are not certain, so only TCRdb's listed CDR3 is given. The chain carries TRBV7-2 and TRBJ1-5; TRBD1, as called in the table, went unchecked against the DNA. The CDR3 is 13 amino acids long, termini counted. Germline values: CDR1 SGHTA, CDR2 FQGNSA. CDR3: CASSQAGGPDTQY.

To note about this clonotype: One junction end does not reproduce the germline sequence, and a read error may be involved. The chain is built from TRBV7-9 and TRBJ2-3, with 9 bases aligning to TRBD2. The germline V gene has CDR1 SEHNR and CDR2 FQNEAQ (reference sequence). The CDR3 contains 14 residues. The CDR3, as DNA: TGTGCCAGCAGCTTAACGAAGCGGGGGGACTCCCATGAGTTT. This gives the protein CASSLTKRGDSHEF.

The chain combines TRBV11-3 with TRBJ2-3; D unclear. Germline CDR1 reads SGHNT; CDR2 reads YENEEA. The germline V and J ends were trimmed by 3 bases and 15 bases, with 22 bases remaining between them. The CDR3 sequence is 14 residues long. In DNA form, the CDR3 reads TGTGCCAGCAGCTTTGATCGGGTCGGAAACACCCAATATTTT. Translated: CASSFDRVGNTQYF.

A word on this clonotype: The germline gene is not matched at one end of the junction; a read error may be the cause. This chain links TRBV19 with TRBJ2-5; a weak D match, TRBD1 (6 bases). Germline V lookup: CDR1 LNHDA, CDR2 SQIVND (reference sequence). The CDR3 length is 15 residues. CDR3: CASGMGPGQWETQYF. The CDR3, as DNA: TGTGCCAGTGGTATGGGACCCGGACAGTGGGAGACCCAGTACTTC.

Concerning this clonotype itself: Its ends do not fully match the called genes, so a read error is possible. This chain connects TRBV2 to TRBJ1-2, with D possibly TRBD1 on 6 matching bases. Germline-derived CDR1 and CDR2 are SNHLY and FYNNEI. The CDR3 sequence is 13 residues long. The CDR3 bases are TGTGCCAGCGGGGTCGGGGGCAGATATACGCAGACCTTT. Translated, it gives CASGVGGRYTQTF.

The V call is TRBV6-1, the J call TRBJ2-1; 11 nucleotides agree with TRBD2. The V gene end was trimmed by 7 bases and the J gene end by 6 bases; junction bases not matched to a gene: 8. This CDR3 is built from 15 residues. Per the germline V gene, CDR1 is MNHNS and CDR2 is SASEGT. CDR3 DNA: TGTGCCAGCAAGCCAATAGCGGGAGGGTTCAATGAGCAGTTCTTC. Its protein is CASKPIAGGFNEQFF.

With regard to this clonotype: A much larger clone differs by one base, so this may be a read error. The chain joins TRBV7-9 to TRBJ1-5, with D unclear. The length of the CDR3 is 14 residues. Per germline, CDR1 SEHNR and CDR2 FQNEAQ (reference sequence). The CDR3 DNA sequence: TGTGCCAGCAGCTTAGCGGGTGGCTACCGGGCCAACGTCTTT. Translated: CASSLAGGYRANVF.

The chain uses TRBV6-5 and TRBJ2-3, with D possibly called TRBD1 or TRBD2 (5 bases each). Germline lookup yields CDR1 MNHEY and CDR2 SVGAGI. This CDR3 has 16 amino acids. V shed 6 bases and J shed 8 bases, with 24 bases lying between them. CDR3 region: CASSLALRRGSSTQYF. The CDR3 DNA sequence: TGTGCCAGCAGCTTAGCGCTGAGAAGGGGTAGTAGTACGCAGTATTTT.

This clonotype turned up a few times. This chain joins TRBV20-1 and TRBJ1-1, with D possibly being TRBD1 (6 bases). Germline CDR1 DFQATT, CDR2 SNEGSKA (reference sequence). V lost 0 bases to trimming and J lost 3 bases, with 11 bases between them. The CDR3 is 14 residues long. The CDR3, as DNA: TGCAGTGCTAGAGATGGCACAGGGCACACTGAAGCTTTCTTT. Protein product: CSARDGTGHTEAFF.

As for this clonotype: An end of the junction differs from the germline gene, which may be a read error. The V gene is TRBV2, the J gene TRBJ1-2; unclear D gene. CDR1 is SNHLY and CDR2 is FYNNEI in the germline V gene. The CDR3 is made up of 13 amino acids. In DNA, the CDR3 is TGTGCCAGCAGGCACGGCGTTGCAGGTGGCTACAATTTC. This sequence encodes CASRHGVAGGYNF.

CDR3 sequence: CASSRGDGYTF. Written as DNA, the CDR3 is TGTGCCAGCAGTCGGGGCGATGGCTACACCTTC. The chain carries TRBV27 and TRBJ1-2; tentative D call: TRBD1 (5 bases). V was pared by 5 bases and J by 6 bases, with 7 bases between. The germline V gene has CDR1 MNHEY and CDR2 SMNVEV (reference sequence). The CDR3 is made up of 11 amino acids.

The genes are TRBV12-3 or TRBV12-4 and TRBJ2-3; TRBD2 might be the D (5 bases). Trimming removed 10 bases at V and 6 bases at J, with 23 bases between. The CDR3 has 15 amino acids. CDR3: CATRDVDGIEDTQYF. The CDR3 DNA follows: TGTGCCACAAGAGACGTTGACGGGATCGAGGATACGCAGTATTTT.

Concerning this clonotype: A junction boundary mismatches the germline segment, possibly from a read error. The chain employs TRBV7-4 and TRBJ2-5, with a weak D call TRBD1 (7 bases). The CDR3 is 14 residues long. CDR1 SGHVT and CDR2 SQSDAQ come from the germline V gene. The CDR3 DNA reads as TGTGCCACCAGCTTAGGAGGGGGCGCCGAGTATGGCTACTTC. Translated, it gives CATSLGGGAEYGYF.

V usage is TRBV19 and J usage is TRBJ2-6; D perhaps matches TRBD1 (6 bases). With 7 bases removed from V and 5 bases from J, the gap between germline ends came to 15 bases. Germline V lookup: CDR1 LNHDA, CDR2 SQIVND (reference sequence). CDR3 length: 15 amino acids. The CDR3 loop is CASTDRLLWANVLTF. The CDR3 DNA is TGTGCCAGTACGGACAGACTGCTCTGGGCCAACGTCCTGACTTTC.

This clonotype showed up just a few times. The chain recombines TRBV20-1 with TRBJ1-1; D gene unclear. Trimming stripped 6 bases from V and 3 bases from J, with 20 bases between. This CDR3 is 15 amino acids long. CDR1 and CDR2 (germline): DFQATT, SNEGSKA (reference sequence). The CDR3 spells CSARPQQSPYTEAFF. As DNA, the CDR3 is TGCAGTGCCCGGCCCCAACAGAGTCCTTACACTGAAGCTTTCTTT.

Notes on this clonotype: A read error may account for a junction end that differs from germline. V usage is TRBV2 and J usage is TRBJ2-3, with D perhaps TRBD1 or TRBD2 (6 bases each). The V gene's germline CDR1 is SNHLY and CDR2 FYNNEI. CDR3 length equals 13 residues. CDR3 protein: CASGDGGTDTQYW. The CDR3 region has the DNA TGTGCCAGCGGGGACGGGGGCACAGATACGCAGTACTGG.

This clonotype was picked up many times. The V call is TRBV19, the J call TRBJ2-3; 13 bases line up with TRBD2. The CDR3 spans 15 residues. V shed 6 bases, J shed 7 bases, and the junction held 7 bases outside the gene matches. CDR1 LNHDA and CDR2 SQIVND come from the germline V gene (reference sequence). The CDR3 DNA is TGTGCCAGTAGACTAACTAGCGGGGGGGCGCATACGCAGTATTTT. Translation gives CASRLTSGGAHTQYF. The full variable domain, in which reference TRBV19 and TRBJ2-3 provide the parts outside the CDR3, is DGGITQSPKYLFRKEGQNVTLSCEQNLNHDAMYWYRQDPGQGLRLIYYSQIVNDFQKGDIAEGYSVSREKKESFPLTVTSAQKNPTAFYLCASRLTSGGAHTQYFGPGTRLTVL.

This sequence joins TRBV7-3 and TRBJ1-1; tentatively, D is TRBD1 (5 bases). Trimming took off 5 bases at V and 2 bases at J, with 12 bases between the two ends. The CDR3 loop spans 14 amino acids. Germline loops: CDR1 SGHTA, CDR2 FQGTGA. The CDR3 bases are TGTGCCAGCAGCCCAATGGGGGAAAACACTGAAGCTTTCTTT. This gives the protein CASSPMGENTEAFF.

The CDR3 DNA sequence: TGTGCCAGCAGCTCCCTTGGGGGGACGAGCTCCTACGAGCAGTACTTC. Translating gives CASSSLGGTSSYEQYF. The chain carries TRBV11-1 and TRBJ2-7; D perhaps matches TRBD2 (6 bases). CDR1 is SGHAT, CDR2 FQDESV, per germline (reference sequence). V lost 4 bases to trimming and J lost 0 bases, with 16 bases between them. The CDR3 loop spans 16 amino acids.

The gene calls are TRBV7-8 and TRBJ2-5; tentatively, D is TRBD1 (5 bases). Trimming removed 3 bases at V and 14 bases at J, with 22 bases between. Germline assignment: CDR1 SGHVS and CDR2 FQNEAQ. The CDR3 is made up of 14 amino acids. The chain's CDR3 is CASSFHPDETALYF. Written as DNA, the CDR3 is TGTGCCAGCAGCTTTCATCCAGACGAGACAGCCCTTTACTTC.

The gene calls are TRBV7-8 and TRBJ2-5; 7 bases agree with TRBD2. With V trimmed by 2 bases and J by 10 bases, 13 bases remained unmatched. There are 15 residues in the CDR3. The germline V gene has CDR1 SGHVS and CDR2 FQNEAQ. This chain's CDR3 is CASSLTGGRDTHQYF. In DNA, the CDR3 is TGTGCCAGCAGCTTAACGGGAGGTCGGGATACGCACCAGTACTTC.

The rearrangement uses TRBV11-1 and TRBJ1-5; TRBD1 matches 7 bases. Unmatched junction bases numbered 7, after V lost 5 bases and J lost 0 bases. The germline gives CDR1 SGHAT, CDR2 FQDESV (reference sequence). The CDR3 contains 16 residues. CDR3 amino acids: CASSREQGGSNQPQHF. The CDR3 region has the DNA TGTGCCAGCAGCCGTGAGCAGGGGGGTAGCAATCAGCCCCAGCATTTT.

On this clonotype itself: Relative to the germline gene, one junction end is altered; a read error may explain this. The chain couples TRBV7-9 to TRBJ2-5, with D possibly being TRBD2 (7 bases). The CDR3 covers 12 residues. Germline CDR1 and CDR2: SEHNR and FQNEAQ (reference sequence). The CDR3 bases are TGTGCCGGACAGTTGGCGGGGGAGACCCATTACTTC. This encodes CAGQLAGETHYF.

A remark on this clonotype: At one of its ends the junction is not consistent with the germline gene, which may arise from a read error. The CDR3 DNA follows: TGTGCCAGCAGCTTAACGGGTAGCTACGGGTCCGGCTTCACCTTC. This gives the protein CASSLTGSYGSGFTF. V gene TRBV7-9 combines with J gene TRBJ1-2; no definite D call. There are 15 residues in the CDR3. Germline CDR1 reads SEHNR; CDR2 reads FQNEAQ (reference sequence).

The genes are TRBV19 and TRBJ2-5, with a possible D match to TRBD2 (7 bases). Germline CDR1 and CDR2: LNHDA and SQIVND (reference sequence). The CDR3 covers 17 residues. Trimming removed 3 bases from V and 2 bases from J, with 19 bases in between. This chain's CDR3 is CASSIEGDRGEQETQYF. Here the CDR3 DNA reads TGTGCCAGTAGTATCGAGGGGGATCGGGGGGAACAAGAGACCCAGTACTTC.

V is TRBV7-2 and J is TRBJ2-7, with TRBD1 identical over 7 bases. V lost 2 bases to trimming and J lost 1 base; unmatched junction nucleotides: 14. The CDR3 has 18 amino acids. CDR1 SGHTA and CDR2 FQGNSA come from the germline V gene. CDR3 protein: CASSLHRGGTALSYEQYV. The CDR3 DNA reads TGTGCCAGCAGCTTACATCGAGGTGGGACAGCCCTTTCCTACGAGCAGTACGTC.